These 17 T cell receptor beta chains originate from one sample sequenced in a study of response to subunit inactivated influenza vaccine. One entry per CDR3 protein, called by TCRdb with MiXCR from the RT-PCR reads. Found here are approximately 530,000 distinct CDR3 sequences, approximately 7.6% of them singletons; the top ten hold 10% to 15%. Sequences were derived from PBMCs from blood, sampled less than 30 months after vaccination. Every receptor here comes from a man aged 45 to 70 who received an inactivated influenza vaccine.

In this sample, this clonotype turned up many times. The V call is TRBV5-1, the J call TRBJ2-7; 9 bases fit TRBD2. The CDR3 contains 12 residues. The V gene end was trimmed by 6 bases and the J gene end by 6 bases; junction bases not matched to a gene: 4. Germline V gene sequence: CDR1 SGHRS, CDR2 YFSETQ. Here the CDR3 DNA reads TGCGCCAGCACCCCGACTAGCGGCGAGCAGTACTTC. Translating gives CASTPTSGEQYF.

In this sample, this clonotype turned up many times. Compared with germline, one end of the junction differs, possibly owing to a read error. The CDR3 here is CASSLESGASSEQYF. The CDR3 region has the DNA TGTGCCAGCAGCTTAGAATCGGGGGCGTCCTCCGAGCAGTACTTC. V is TRBV7-8 and J is TRBJ2-7; D may match TRBD1 or TRBD2 (6 bases each). Germline loops: CDR1 SGHVS, CDR2 FQNEAQ. The CDR3 is made up of 15 amino acids. Using reference TRBV7-8 and TRBJ2-7 for the parts outside the CDR3, the full variable domain is GAGVSQSPRYKVAKRGQDVALRCDPISGHVSLFWYQQALGQGPEFLTYFQNEAQLDKSGLPSDRFFAERPEGSVSTLKIQRTQQEDSAVYLCASSLESGASSEQYFGPGTRLTVT.

This chain links TRBV19 with TRBJ2-5, with a weak D call TRBD2 (6 bases). The CDR3 is 16 residues long. The V and J ends lost 7 bases and 0 bases respectively, with 18 bases between them. CDR1 LNHDA and CDR2 SQIVND come from the germline V gene (reference sequence). The CDR3 spells CASKRDSFWNQETQYF. The CDR3 DNA follows: TGTGCCAGTAAGAGGGACTCCTTTTGGAACCAAGAGACCCAGTACTTC.

There are a few counts of this clonotype. The chain recombines TRBV6-1 with TRBJ1-2; perhaps TRBD1 as D (6 bases). V lost 6 bases and J lost 4, with 15 bases in between. This CDR3 region has 14 residues. The germline V gene encodes CDR1 MNHNS and CDR2 SASEGT. CDR3 residues: CASRSEGTPYGYTF. The CDR3, as DNA: TGTGCCAGCAGAAGCGAAGGGACACCCTATGGCTACACCTTC.

The J gene is TRBJ2-5, the V gene TRBV2; the D gene is possibly TRBD2 (5 bases). Germline CDR1 is SNHLY and CDR2 is FYNNEI. There are 17 residues in the CDR3. V was trimmed by 3 bases and J by 0 bases, leaving 17 bases between them. CDR3 DNA sequence: TGTGCCAGCAGTGATTCGAATAGGCGGAGGTACCAAGAGACCCAGTACTTC. It codes for CASSDSNRRRYQETQYF.

V and J are TRBV6-1 and TRBJ2-1; maybe TRBD1 (7 bases). The CDR3 has 15 residues. Trimming stripped 6 bases from V and 3 bases from J, with 15 bases between. Per the germline V gene, CDR1 is MNHNS and CDR2 is SASEGT. CDR3 amino acids: CASRGGDSIYNEQFF. The CDR3 DNA is TGTGCCAGCAGAGGCGGGGACAGCATCTACAATGAGCAGTTCTTC.

V is TRBV20-1 and J is TRBJ2-5; D remains ambiguous. Trimming removed 1 base from V and 1 base from J, with 13 bases in between. The CDR3 length is 15 residues. The germline V gene has CDR1 DFQATT and CDR2 SNEGSKA (reference sequence). In DNA form, the CDR3 reads TGCAGTGCTAGAGGCAATCGGGCGATCCAAGAGACCCAGTACTTC. The encoded protein is CSARGNRAIQETQYF.

This rearrangement joins TRBV29-1 to TRBJ2-3, with 10 bases that match TRBD1. Germline values: CDR1 SQVTM, CDR2 ANQGSEA. This CDR3 contains 18 residues. The junction had 13 bases not matched to a gene; V was cut back by 0 bases and J by 4 bases. Here the CDR3 DNA reads TGCAGCGTTGAAGAACTACAGACAGGGGGCGGCCTCTCAGATACGCAGTATTTT. This gives the protein CSVEELQTGGGLSDTQYF.

This clonotype was seen more than once but under ten times. The chain has TRBV9 and TRBJ2-5; a possible D gene is TRBD1 (6 bases). Trimming cost V 0 bases and J 5 bases, with 11 bases left between them. This CDR3 is built from 14 residues. CDR1 is SGDLS and CDR2 is YYNGEE in the germline V gene. The CDR3: CASSVGGGWETQYF. The CDR3 nucleotides read TGTGCCAGCAGCGTAGGTGGGGGCTGGGAGACCCAGTACTTC.

This clonotype was picked up a small number of times. The chain carries TRBV12-3 or TRBV12-4 and TRBJ1-1, with 11 nucleotides matching TRBD1. V trimming: 2 bases; J trimming: 3 bases; junction bases outside the gene matches: 5. This CDR3 spans 16 amino acids. The chain's CDR3 is CASSLHPGQGDTEAFF. CDR3 nucleotide sequence: TGTGCCAGCAGTTTACATCCGGGACAGGGGGACACTGAAGCTTTCTTT.

There are a few counts of this clonotype. The V call is TRBV4-3, the J call TRBJ2-2; 8 bases align to TRBD2. This CDR3 comprises 16 residues. Germline values: CDR1 LGHNA, CDR2 YSLEER. V shed 1 base, J shed 2 bases, and the junction held 3 bases outside the gene matches. CDR3 bases: TGCGCCAGCAGCCAAGGGACTAGCCGAAACACCGGGGAGCTGTTTTTT. Translation gives CASSQGTSRNTGELFF.

The V and J genes are TRBV6-1 and TRBJ2-1; 7 bases agree with TRBD1. Germline CDR1 is MNHNS and CDR2 is SASEGT. The CDR3 sequence is 15 residues long. The V gene end was trimmed by 6 bases and the J gene end by 7 bases; junction bases not matched to a gene: 12. The CDR3 coding sequence is TGTGCCAGCAGAAACAGGGGTCCTTCGAGGAATGAGCAGTTCTTC. It encodes CASRNRGPSRNEQFF.

This clonotype was detected a few times. The DNA of the CDR3 is TGTGCCAGCAGCGTAGAGGACCCCTCGCTCTATGGCTACACCTTC. Translated: CASSVEDPSLYGYTF. V gene TRBV9 combines with J gene TRBJ1-2; D uncertain. V shed 0 bases and J shed 4 bases, with 13 bases lying between them. CDR1 is SGDLS, CDR2 YYNGEE, per germline. The CDR3 is 15 residues long.

This clonotype was seen more than once but under ten times. DNA of the CDR3: TGCAGCGCCGCCTCCGACCCTAACTATGGCTACACCTTC. Protein product: CSAASDPNYGYTF. The chain links TRBV29-1 to TRBJ1-2; D is uncertain. V dropped 7 bases and J dropped 0 bases, with 12 bases sitting between them. The CDR3 extends over 13 amino acids. Germline assignment: CDR1 SQVTM and CDR2 ANQGSEA.

The table lists this clonotype with a few counts. This rearrangement joins TRBV24-1 to TRBJ2-1, with D possibly being TRBD1 (5 bases). The CDR3 runs to 15 residues. The V end was cut by 1 base, the J end by 7 bases, with 13 bases between. Germline V lookup: CDR1 KGHDR, CDR2 SFDVKD. CDR3: CATSDFRNPGNEQFF. In nucleotides, the CDR3 is TGTGCCACCAGTGATTTCCGCAACCCAGGGAATGAGCAGTTCTTC.

The table lists this clonotype with a few counts. This chain links TRBV4-1 with TRBJ2-5; D is undetermined. Looked up from germline, CDR1 is MGHRA and CDR2 is YSYEKL. CDR3 length: 14 residues. Trimming pared 3 bases from V and 2 bases from J, leaving 10 bases between. DNA for the CDR3: TGCGCCAGCAGCCATCACGGGCGACAAGAGACCCAGTACTTC. Encoded protein: CASSHHGRQETQYF.

This clonotype was counted at least ten times. The gene calls are TRBV9 and TRBJ2-3, with D perhaps TRBD2 (7 bases). Between the trimmed V and J ends, which lost 4 bases and 6 bases, there was a span of 27 bases. This CDR3 has 18 amino acids. The germline CDR1 and CDR2 sequences are SGDLS and YYNGEE. The CDR3 is CASSPKGGLPRRGDTQYF. As DNA, the CDR3 is TGTGCCAGCAGCCCTAAGGGGGGACTACCCCGCCGGGGGGATACGCAGTATTTT.